This T cell receptor (beta chain) appears in the sequencing data of a study of cytomegalovirus exposure and HLA in healthy donors. Study summary: Later analysis reported that the 120 or so validation repertoires shared the platform of the 600 to 750 first-cohort repertoires.

This table comes from immunoSEQ multiplex PCR, and its TCRdb copy is limited to in-frame clones, with some not included. The data show some 170,000 clones, approximately 86% seen once. Germline-derived CDR1 and CDR2 are MGHDK and SYGVNS. The CDR3 runs to 13 residues. The ends lost 3 bases at V and 4 bases at J; junction bases unmatched: 1. To note about this clone: The target antigen is unknown.

Study observations and caveats: The finding came from a later analysis; first-cohort TCR clusters tended to co-occur in the 95 to 150 validation repertoires. The listing of 150 to 200 TCR beta chains classed them as cytomegalovirus-associated. A classifier reportedly called cytomegalovirus status with high sensitivity and specificity.

This receptor was identified in a man between 18 and 29 years old in good health and CMV-seropositive. The gene calls are TRBV25-1 and TRBJ1-2; 8 nucleotides align to TRBD1. The sequenced sample consisted of PBMCs. For the CDR3, the DNA is TGTGCCAGCAGTGAGGACAGGGCCTATGGCTACACCTTC. This codes for CASSEDRAYGYTF.